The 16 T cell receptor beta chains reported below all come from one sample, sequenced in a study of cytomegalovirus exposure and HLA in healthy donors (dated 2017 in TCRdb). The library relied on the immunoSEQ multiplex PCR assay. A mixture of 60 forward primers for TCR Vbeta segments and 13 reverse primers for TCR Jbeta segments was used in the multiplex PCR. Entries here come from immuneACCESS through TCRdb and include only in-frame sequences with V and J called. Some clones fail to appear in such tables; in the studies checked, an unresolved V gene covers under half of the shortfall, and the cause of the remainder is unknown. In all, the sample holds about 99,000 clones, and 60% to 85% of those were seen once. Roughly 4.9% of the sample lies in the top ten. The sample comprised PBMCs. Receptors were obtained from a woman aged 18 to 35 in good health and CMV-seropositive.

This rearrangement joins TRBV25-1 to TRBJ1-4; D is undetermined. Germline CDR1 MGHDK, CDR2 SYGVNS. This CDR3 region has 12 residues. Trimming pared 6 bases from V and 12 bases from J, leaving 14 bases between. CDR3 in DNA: TGTGCCAGCAGCCTCGGAGGCCTTCAACTGTTTTTT. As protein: CASSLGGLQLFF.

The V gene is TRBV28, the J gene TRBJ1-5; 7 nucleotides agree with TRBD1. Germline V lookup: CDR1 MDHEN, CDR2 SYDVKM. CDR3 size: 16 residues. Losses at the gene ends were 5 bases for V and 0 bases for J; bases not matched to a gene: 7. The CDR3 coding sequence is TGTGCCAGCAGTGGCGACAGGGTGTCTAGCAATCAGCCCCAGCATTTT. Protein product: CASSGDRVSSNQPQHF.

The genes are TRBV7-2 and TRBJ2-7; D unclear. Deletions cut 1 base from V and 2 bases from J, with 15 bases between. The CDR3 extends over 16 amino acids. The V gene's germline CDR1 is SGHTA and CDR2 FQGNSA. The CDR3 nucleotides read TGTGCCAGCAGCTTAGATAAGACGATAGCAACCTACGAGCAGTACTTC. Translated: CASSLDKTIATYEQYF.

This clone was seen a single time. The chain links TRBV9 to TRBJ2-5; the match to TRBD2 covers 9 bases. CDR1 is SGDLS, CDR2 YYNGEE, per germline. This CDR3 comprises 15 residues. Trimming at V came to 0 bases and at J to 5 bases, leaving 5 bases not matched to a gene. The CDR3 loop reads CASSVGASGTETQYF. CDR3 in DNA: TGTGCCAGCAGCGTAGGGGCTAGCGGGACTGAGACCCAGTACTTC.

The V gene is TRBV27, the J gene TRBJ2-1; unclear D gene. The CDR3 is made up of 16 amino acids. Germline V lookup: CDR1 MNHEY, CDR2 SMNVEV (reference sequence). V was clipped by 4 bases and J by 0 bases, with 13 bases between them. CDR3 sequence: CASSSRHLGSYNEQFF. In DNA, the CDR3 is TGTGCCAGCAGTTCCCGCCACCTAGGCTCCTACAATGAGCAGTTCTTC.

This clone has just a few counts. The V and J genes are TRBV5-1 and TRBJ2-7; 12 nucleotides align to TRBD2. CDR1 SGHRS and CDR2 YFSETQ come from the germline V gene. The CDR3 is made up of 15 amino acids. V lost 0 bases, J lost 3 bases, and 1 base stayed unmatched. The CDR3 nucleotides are TGCGCCAGCAGCTTGGGACTAGCGGGAGACTACGAGCAGTACTTC. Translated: CASSLGLAGDYEQYF.

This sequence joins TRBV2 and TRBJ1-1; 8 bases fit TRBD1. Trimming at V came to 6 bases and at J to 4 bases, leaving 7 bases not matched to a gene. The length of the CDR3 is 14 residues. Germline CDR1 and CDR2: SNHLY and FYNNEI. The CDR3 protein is CASSGDRLGTEAFF. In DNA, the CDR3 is TGTGCCAGCAGCGGGGACAGGTTGGGCACTGAAGCTTTCTTT.

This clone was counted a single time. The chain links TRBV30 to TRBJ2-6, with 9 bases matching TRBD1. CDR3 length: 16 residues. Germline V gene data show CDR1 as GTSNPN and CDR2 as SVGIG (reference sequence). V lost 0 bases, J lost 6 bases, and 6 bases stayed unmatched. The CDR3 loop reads CAWSVGTGRTANVLTF. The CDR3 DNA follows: TGTGCCTGGAGTGTAGGGACAGGGCGGACGGCCAACGTCCTGACTTTC.

Here the CDR3 DNA reads TGTGCCAGTAGTAGGGGGGAGATCACAGATACGCAGTATTTT. Amino acid sequence: CASSRGEITDTQYF. This chain links TRBV19 with TRBJ2-3, with D possibly being TRBD2 (6 bases). Looked up from germline, CDR1 is LNHDA and CDR2 is SQIVND (reference sequence). The CDR3 length is 14 residues. V was pared by 4 bases and J by 2 bases, with 10 bases between.

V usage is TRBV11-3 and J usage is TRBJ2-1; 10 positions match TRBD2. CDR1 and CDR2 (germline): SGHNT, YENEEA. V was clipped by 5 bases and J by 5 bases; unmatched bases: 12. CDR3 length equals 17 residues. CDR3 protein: CASSPRSGRAGDNEQFF. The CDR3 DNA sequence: TGTGCCAGCAGCCCCCGGAGCGGGAGGGCCGGGGACAATGAGCAGTTCTTC.

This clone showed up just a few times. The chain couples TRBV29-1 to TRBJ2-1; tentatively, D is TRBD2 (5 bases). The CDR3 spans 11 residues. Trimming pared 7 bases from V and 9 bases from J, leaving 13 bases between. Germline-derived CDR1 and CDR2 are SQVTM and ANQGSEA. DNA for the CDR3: TGCAGCGCCTCCCGGGGAATTGAGCAGTTCTTC. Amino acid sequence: CSASRGIEQFF.

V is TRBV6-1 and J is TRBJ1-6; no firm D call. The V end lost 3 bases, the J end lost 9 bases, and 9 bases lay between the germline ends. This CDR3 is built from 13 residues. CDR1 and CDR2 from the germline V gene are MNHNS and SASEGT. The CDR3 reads CASSEVSGSPLHF. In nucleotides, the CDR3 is TGTGCCAGCAGTGAGGTCAGCGGTTCACCCCTCCACTTT.

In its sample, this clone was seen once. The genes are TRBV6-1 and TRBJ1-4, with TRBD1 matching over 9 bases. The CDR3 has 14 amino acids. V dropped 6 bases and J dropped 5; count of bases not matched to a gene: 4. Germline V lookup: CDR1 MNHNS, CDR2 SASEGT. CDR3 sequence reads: CASRRQGGNEKLFF. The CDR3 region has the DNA TGTGCCAGCAGAAGACAGGGGGGGAATGAAAAACTGTTTTTT.

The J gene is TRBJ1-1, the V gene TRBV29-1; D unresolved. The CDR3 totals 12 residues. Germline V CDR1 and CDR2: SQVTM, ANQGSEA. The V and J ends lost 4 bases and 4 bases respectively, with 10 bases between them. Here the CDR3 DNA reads TGCAGCGTTGGTGGAGAGTTCACTGAAGCTTTCTTT. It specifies CSVGGEFTEAFF. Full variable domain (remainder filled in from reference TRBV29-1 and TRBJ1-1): SAVISQKPSRDICQRGTSLTIQCQVDSQVTMMFWYRQQPGQSLTLIATANQGSEATYESGFVIDKFPISRPNLTFSTLTVSNMSPEDSSIYLCSVGGEFTEAFFGQGTRLTVV.

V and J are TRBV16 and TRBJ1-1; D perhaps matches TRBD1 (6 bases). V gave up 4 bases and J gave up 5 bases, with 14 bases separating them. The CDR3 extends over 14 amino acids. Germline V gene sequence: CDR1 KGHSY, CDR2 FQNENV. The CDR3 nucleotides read TGTGCCAGCAGCCCAGGGGAAAGGGGGACTGAAGCTTTCTTT. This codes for CASSPGERGTEAFF.

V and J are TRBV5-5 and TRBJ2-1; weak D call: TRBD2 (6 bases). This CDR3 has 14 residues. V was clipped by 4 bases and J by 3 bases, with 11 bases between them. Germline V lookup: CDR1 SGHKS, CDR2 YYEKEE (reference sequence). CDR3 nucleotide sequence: TGTGCCAGCAGCGGGGGACTCCTCTACAATGAGCAGTTCTTC. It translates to CASSGGLLYNEQFF.